This TCR beta chain was retrieved from a study of CD8+CD57+ T cells in acquired aplastic anemia. The overall study: Sorted CD4+ plus CD8+ cells gave DNA averaging approximately 2.9 ug. Study outcomes and limitations: No significant difference in CD8+ Simpson's diversity was found between patients and controls.

In regard to this clonotype: Its target is unknown.

Profiles of TCR beta VDJ and CDR3 were generated from a genomic DNA template. TCRdb reprocessed the reads with MiXCR, giving one entry per CDR3 protein. The sample lists around 200,000 distinct CDR3 sequences; nearly 65% were seen once. Patients chosen for sequencing had shown CD8+CD57+ cell expansion by flow cytometry. Severe acquired aplastic anemia was present in every patient. CDR1 is KGHDR, CDR2 SFDVKD, per germline. The CDR3 totals 14 residues. The ends lost 8 bases at V and 3 bases at J; junction bases unmatched: 6. The source material was sorted CD4+, CD8+, or CD8+CD57+ T cells (not recorded which) from PBMCs. This sequence originates from a human donor with aplastic anemia. The chain combines TRBV24-1 with TRBJ1-2; 9 positions match TRBD1. CDR3 DNA: TGTGCCACCAAAGCGGGACAGGGTCACTATGGCTACACCTTC. Its protein product is CATKAGQGHYGYTF.